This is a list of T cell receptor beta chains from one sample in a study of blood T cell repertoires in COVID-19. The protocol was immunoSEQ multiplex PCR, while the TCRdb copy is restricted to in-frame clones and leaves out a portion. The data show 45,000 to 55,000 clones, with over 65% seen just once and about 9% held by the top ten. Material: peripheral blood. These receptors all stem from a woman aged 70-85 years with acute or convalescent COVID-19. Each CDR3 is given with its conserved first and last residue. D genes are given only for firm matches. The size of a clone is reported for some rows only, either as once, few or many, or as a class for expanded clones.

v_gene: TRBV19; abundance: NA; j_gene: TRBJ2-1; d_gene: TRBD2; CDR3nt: TGTGCCAGTAGTTCACCCCTAGCGGGAGTCAGGAATGAGCAGTTCTTC; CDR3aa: CASSSPLAGVRNEQFF
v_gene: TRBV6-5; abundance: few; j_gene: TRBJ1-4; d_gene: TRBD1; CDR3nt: TGTGCCAGCAGCCCCGGGACAGGGTCTGAAAAACTGTTTTTT; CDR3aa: CASSPGTGSEKLFF
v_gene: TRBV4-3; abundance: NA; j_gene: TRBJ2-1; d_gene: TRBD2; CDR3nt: TGCGCCAGCAGCCGGCAACTAGCGGGTCTCTTCAATGAGCAGTTCTTC; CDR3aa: CASSRQLAGLFNEQFF
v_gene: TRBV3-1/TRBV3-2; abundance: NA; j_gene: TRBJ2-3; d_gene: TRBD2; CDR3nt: TGTGCCAGCAGCCAAGATCCGAGGGCTAGCGGGGGGAAAGATACGCAGTATTTT; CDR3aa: CASSQDPRASGGKDTQYF
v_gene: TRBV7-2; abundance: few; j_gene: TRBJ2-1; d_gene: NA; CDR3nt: TGTGCCAGCAGCTTAGCGGGCGAATCCTACAATGAGCAGTTCTTC; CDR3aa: CASSLAGESYNEQFF
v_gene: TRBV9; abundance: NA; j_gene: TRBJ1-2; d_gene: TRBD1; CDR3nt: TGTGCCAGCAGCCCCGGGACAGGTCAGCTTTACACCTTC; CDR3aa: CASSPGTGQLYTF
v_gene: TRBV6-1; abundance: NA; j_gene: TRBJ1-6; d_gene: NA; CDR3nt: TGTGCCAGCAGTGAAGCGGTCAGCGCGCTCCACTTT; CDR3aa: CASSEAVSALHF
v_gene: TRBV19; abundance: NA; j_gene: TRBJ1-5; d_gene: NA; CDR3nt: TGTGCCAGTACCTCTAGGGGCGGGACTCTTTGGCCCCAGCATTTT; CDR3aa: CASTSRGGTLWPQHF
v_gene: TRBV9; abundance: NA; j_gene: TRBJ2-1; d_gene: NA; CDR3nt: TGTGCCAGCAGCCTAGGACAGATTTACAATGAGCAGTTCTTC; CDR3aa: CASSLGQIYNEQFF
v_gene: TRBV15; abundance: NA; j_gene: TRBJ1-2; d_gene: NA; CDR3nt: NA; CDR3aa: CATSRDWGQGAIFF
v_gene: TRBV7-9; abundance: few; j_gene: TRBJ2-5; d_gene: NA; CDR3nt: TGTGCCAGCAGCTTAGTGACTAGTGAGCAAGAGACCCAGTACTTC; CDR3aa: CASSLVTSEQETQYF
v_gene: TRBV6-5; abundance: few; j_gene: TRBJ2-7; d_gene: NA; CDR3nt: TGTGCCAGCAGTTACTCTAACCCTAAATCAATCCACGAGCAGTACTTC; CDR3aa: CASSYSNPKSIHEQYF
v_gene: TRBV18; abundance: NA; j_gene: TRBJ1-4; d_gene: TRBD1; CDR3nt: TGTGCCAGCTCACCGCGGACAGGTGGGGCAACTAATGAAAAACTGTTTTTT; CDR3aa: CASSPRTGGATNEKLFF
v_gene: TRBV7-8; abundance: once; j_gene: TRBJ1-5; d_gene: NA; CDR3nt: TGTGCCAGCAGCTTAGAGGGGGTAACCCAGCATTTT; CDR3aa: CASSLEGVTQHF
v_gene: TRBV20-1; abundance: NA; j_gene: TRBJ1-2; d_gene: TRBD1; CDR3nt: TGCAGTGCTAGTTTTCTTGGACAGGGTAGTTATGGCTACACCTTC; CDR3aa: CSASFLGQGSYGYTF
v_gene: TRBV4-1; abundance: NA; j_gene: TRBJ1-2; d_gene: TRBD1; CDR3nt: TGCGCCAGCAGGCTTTACCCGGACAGGGGCGGTAACGGCTACACCTTC; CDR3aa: CASRLYPDRGGNGYTF
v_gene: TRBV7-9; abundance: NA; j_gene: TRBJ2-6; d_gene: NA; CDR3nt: TGTGCCAGCAGCCCAGGCTCGGGGGCCAACGTCCTGACTTTC; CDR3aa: CASSPGSGANVLTF
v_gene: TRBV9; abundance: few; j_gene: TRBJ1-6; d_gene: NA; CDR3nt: TGTGCCAGCAGCGTAGCCGAGAGTTCACCCCTCCACTTT; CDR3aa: CASSVAESSPLHF
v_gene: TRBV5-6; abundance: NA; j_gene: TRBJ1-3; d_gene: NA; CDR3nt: TGTGCCAGCAGCTTGGAAGGGGGTGGAAACACCATATATTTT; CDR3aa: CASSLEGGGNTIYF
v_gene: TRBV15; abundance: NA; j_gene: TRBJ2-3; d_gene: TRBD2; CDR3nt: TGTGCCACCAGCAGAGATCTCGCGGGAGCAGGCACAGATACGCAGTATTTT; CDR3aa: CATSRDLAGAGTDTQYF
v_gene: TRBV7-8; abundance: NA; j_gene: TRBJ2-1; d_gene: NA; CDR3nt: TGTGCCAGCAGCTTAGGCGGGGTGGACTACAATGAGCAGTTCTTC; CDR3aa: CASSLGGVDYNEQFF
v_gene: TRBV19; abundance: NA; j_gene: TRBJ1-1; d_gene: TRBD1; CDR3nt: TGTGCCAGTAATCCGGACAGGACGAACACTGAAGCTTTCTTT; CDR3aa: CASNPDRTNTEAFF
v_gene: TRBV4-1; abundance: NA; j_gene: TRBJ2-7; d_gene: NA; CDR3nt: TGCGCCAGCAGCCAAGATCCGGGAAGCTCCTACGAGCAGTACTTC; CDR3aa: CASSQDPGSSYEQYF